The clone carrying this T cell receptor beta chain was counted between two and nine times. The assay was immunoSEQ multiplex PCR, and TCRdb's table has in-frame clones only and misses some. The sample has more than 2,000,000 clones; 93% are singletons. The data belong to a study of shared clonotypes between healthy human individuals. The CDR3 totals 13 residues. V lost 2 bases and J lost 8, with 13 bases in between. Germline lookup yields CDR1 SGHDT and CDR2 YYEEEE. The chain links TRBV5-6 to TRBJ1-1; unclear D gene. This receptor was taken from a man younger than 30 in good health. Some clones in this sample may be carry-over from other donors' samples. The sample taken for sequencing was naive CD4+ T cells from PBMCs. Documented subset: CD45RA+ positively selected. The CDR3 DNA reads TGTGCCAGCAGCTTAAAGCGGAGATCGGAAGCTTTCTTT. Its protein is CASSLKRRSEAFF.